The rows below give T cell receptor beta chains drawn from one sample of a study of tumor-infiltrating lymphocytes in primary liver carcinoma. TCRdb fed the multiplex PCR reads into MiXCR, producing one record per CDR3 protein. Of tens of thousands of distinct CDR3 sequences in the sample, over 55% were seen once. Sequences were obtained from liver tumor tissue from sampling region 4. Receptors were obtained from a woman in her fifties or sixties with primary liver carcinoma and hepatitis B virus infection. Both conserved end residues are part of each CDR3. A D gene is named only where the DNA matches it firmly. Not all rows give a size; the values are once, few, many and, for expanded clones, a class.

J: TRBJ2-1
D: .
V: TRBV20-1
size: few
CDR3: CSANPRGLYNEQFF
DNA: TGCAGTGCTAATCCCAGGGGCCTATACAATGAGCAGTTCTTC

J: TRBJ1-5
D: TRBD1
V: TRBV6-5
size: .
CDR3: CGSSRRQGNQPQLF
DNA: TGTGGCAGCAGCCGGAGACAGGGCAATCAGCCCCAGCTTTTT

J: TRBJ2-2
D: TRBD1
V: TRBV5-1
size: .
CDR3: CASSPGAVPGQGAMTGELFF
DNA: TGCGCGAGCAGCCCGGGGGCCGTTCCGGGACAGGGGGCCATGACCGGGGAGCTGTTTTTT

J: TRBJ1-6
D: .
V: TRBV10-3
size: .
CDR3: CAISESNKGPGSPLHF
DNA: TGTGCCATCAGTGAGTCCAACAAAGGGCCGGGCTCACCCCTCCACTTT

J: TRBJ1-2
D: TRBD1
V: TRBV7-2
size: .
CDR3: CASSADSGQGVNYGYTF
DNA: TGTGCCAGCAGCGCCGACTCCGGACAGGGGGTTAACTATGGCTACACCTTC

J: TRBJ2-6
D: .
V: TRBV4-2
size: many
CDR3: CASSQQRGSGANVLTF
DNA: TGTGCCAGCAGCCAGCAACGAGGCTCTGGGGCCAACGTCCTGACTTTC

J: TRBJ2-5
D: .
V: TRBV28
size: once
CDR3: CASSDPGTLETQYF
DNA: TGTGCCAGCAGCGACCCCGGGACACTAGAGACCCAGTACTTC

J: TRBJ2-3
D: TRBD2
V: TRBV4-2
size: .
CDR3: CASSLFGGRVDTQYF
DNA: TGCGCCAGCAGCCTATTTGGCGGGAGGGTAGATACGCAGTATTTT

J: TRBJ2-1
D: .
V: TRBV11-3
size: .
CDR3: CASSMVGAARGEQFF
DNA: TGTGCCAGCAGCATGGTAGGGGCTGCCCGGGGTGAGCAGTTCTTC

J: TRBJ2-1
D: TRBD2
V: TRBV29-1
size: many
CDR3: CSVKQTSGLNEQFF
DNA: TGCAGCGTTAAACAGACTAGCGGCCTCAATGAGCAGTTCTTC

J: TRBJ2-7
D: TRBD2
V: TRBV6-1
size: .
CDR3: CASSETFGGYEQYF
DNA: TGTGCCAGCAGTGAAACTTTCGGGGGGTACGAGCAGTATTTC

J: TRBJ2-3
D: TRBD2
V: TRBV19
size: .
CDR3: CATTTSGSTDTQYF
DNA: TGTGCCACCACGACTAGCGGAAGCACAGATACGCAGTATTTT

J: TRBJ2-7
D: .
V: TRBV6-6
size: many
CDR3: CASRQERSGDYEQYF
DNA: TGTGCCAGCAGACAGGAAAGGTCTGGGGACTACGAGCAGTACTTC

J: TRBJ2-2
D: .
V: TRBV11-1
size: .
CDR3: CANSARPFLVNTGGPFF
DNA: TGTGCCAACAGCGCCCGGCCATTCCTAGTTAACACCGGGGGGCCGTTTTTT

J: TRBJ2-5
D: .
V: TRBV6-6
size: many
CDR3: CASIRGYQETQYF
DNA: TGTGCCAGCATAAGGGGCTACCAAGAGACCCAGTACTTC

J: TRBJ2-2
D: .
V: TRBV4-1
size: .
CDR3: CASIQVDMGFPTRELFF
DNA: TGCGCCAGCATCCAAGTAGACATGGGATTTCCGACCAGGGAGCTGTTCTTT

J: TRBJ2-5
D: .
V: TRBV11-1
size: medium-sized
CDR3: CASSLGLDASLETQYF
DNA: TGTGCCAGCAGCTTAGGATTGGACGCCTCACTAGAGACCCAGTACTTC

J: TRBJ1-1
D: .
V: TRBV7-3
size: few
CDR3: CASSLIPGNTEAFF
DNA: TGTGCCAGCAGCTTAATCCCGGGGAACACTGAAGCTTTCTTT

J: TRBJ2-7
D: .
V: TRBV29-1
size: .
CDR3: CSVGGGSEQYF
DNA: TGCAGCGTCGGGGGAGGCTCCGAGCAGTACTTC

J: TRBJ1-4
D: .
V: TRBV4-2
size: .
CDR3: CASSRGQKLADATNEKLFF
DNA: TGTGCCAGCAGCCGAGGACAAAAACTAGCCGACGCAACTAATGAGAAACTGTTTTTT

J: TRBJ1-5
D: TRBD1
V: TRBV6-5
size: .
CDR3: CVSSRRQGNRPQHF
DNA: TGTGTCAGCAGCAGACGACAGGGGAATCGGCCCCAGCATTTT

J: TRBJ2-2
D: .
V: TRBV11-2
size: .
CDR3: CTSSPPQGPTGELFF
DNA: TGTACCAGCAGCCCTCCGCAGGGACCGACCGGGGAGCTGTTTTTC

J: TRBJ2-1
D: .
V: TRBV16
size: .
CDR3: CASGQLGGLPTEQFF
DNA: TGTGCCAGCGGCCAATTGGGCGGGCTTCCAACGGAGCAGTTCTTC

J: TRBJ2-7
D: .
V: TRBV4-1
size: .
CDR3: CASSREGGLVLGQYF
DNA: TGCGCCAGCAGCCGAGAGGGGGGGCTAGTTTTGGGGCAGTACTTC

J: TRBJ2-1
D: TRBD2
V: TRBV4-1
size: .
CDR3: CASSQDVGREPNEQFF
DNA: TGCGCCAGCAGCCAAGATGTAGGGCGGGAGCCCAATGAGCAGTTCTTC

J: TRBJ2-1
D: TRBD2
V: TRBV28
size: few
CDR3: CASSRTFGSGSSYNEQFF
DNA: TGTGCCAGCAGTCGGACCTTTGGAAGCGGGAGCTCCTACAATGAGCAGTTCTTC

J: TRBJ2-3
D: TRBD2
V: TRBV6-2/TRBV6-3
size: .
CDR3: CVSQAGETTDTQYF
DNA: TGTGTCAGCCAAGCGGGAGAGACCACAGATACGCAGTATTTT

J: TRBJ2-2
D: .
V: TRBV29-1
size: .
CDR3: CSVQLGGFTGKLFF
DNA: TGCAGCGTCCAGTTGGGGGGATTCACCGGGAAGCTGTTTTTT

J: TRBJ2-4
D: TRBD2
V: TRBV6-1
size: .
CDR3: CASSEEASGRTSAQNVQYF
DNA: TGTGCCAGCAGCGAAGAGGCAAGCGGGAGGACTAGCGCCCAAAACGTTCAGTACTTC

J: TRBJ2-7
D: TRBD1
V: TRBV15
size: .
CDR3: CATSSHLRDSFSYEQYF
DNA: TGTGCCACCAGCAGCCATCTCCGGGACAGTTTTTCCTACGAGCAGTACTTC

J: TRBJ1-1
D: .
V: TRBV7-3
size: few
CDR3: CASSLRPGDTEAFF
DNA: TGTGCCAGCAGCTTACGTCCGGGGGACACTGAAGCTTTCTTT

J: TRBJ2-3
D: .
V: TRBV28
size: .
CDR3: CARSFVDYTDTQYF
DNA: TGTGCCAGGAGTTTTGTCGATTACACAGATACGCAGTATTTT

J: TRBJ2-7
D: .
V: TRBV2
size: .
CDR3: CASTADGVRYEQYF
DNA: TGTGCTAGCACCGCGGACGGGGTACGGTACGAGCAGTACTTC

J: TRBJ2-1
D: .
V: TRBV14
size: few
CDR3: CVSSQALAGNEQFF
DNA: TGTGTCAGCAGCCAAGCCCTAGCCGGCAATGAGCAGTTCTTC

J: TRBJ1-1
D: .
V: TRBV11-3
size: medium-sized
CDR3: CASSSPLGMNTEAFF
DNA: TGTGCCAGCAGCTCCCCTCTTGGGATGAACACTGAAGCTTTCTTT